These 29 T cell receptor beta chains were sequenced from one sample in a study of cytomegalovirus exposure and HLA in healthy donors. The PCR had 60 Vbeta and 13 Jbeta primers. Here immunoSEQ multiplex PCR was the method, and the copy in TCRdb shows in-frame clones only, minus some. Seen here are 180,000 or so clones, roughly 83% observed once, and the top ten hold 2% to 2.5%. Sequenced sample: PBMCs. Every receptor here comes from a woman aged 45-65 years in good health and CMV-seronegative.

The V gene is TRBV4-1, the J gene TRBJ2-3; a weak D match, TRBD2 (7 bases). Per germline, CDR1 MGHRA and CDR2 YSYEKL. The CDR3 contains 16 residues. V was cut by 0 bases and J by 4 bases, with 14 bases left in between. The CDR3 bases are TGCGCCAGCAGCCAAGATCTAGGCGGGGGCTCAGATACGCAGTATTTT. It encodes CASSQDLGGGSDTQYF.

This sequence joins TRBV19 and TRBJ2-1; 10 bases are shared with TRBD2. The CDR3 is made up of 15 amino acids. The junction had 12 bases not matched to a gene; V was cut back by 8 bases and J by 8 bases. Per the germline V gene, CDR1 is LNHDA and CDR2 is SQIVND (reference sequence). CDR3 DNA: TGTGCCAGTCAATTACTAGCGGGAAAAATCGATGAGCAGTTCTTC. Its translation is CASQLLAGKIDEQFF.

The chain couples TRBV13 to TRBJ2-3, with TRBD1 identical over 9 bases. The CDR3 totals 16 residues. V dropped 4 bases and J dropped 0; count of bases not matched to a gene: 5. The germline gives CDR1 PRHDT, CDR2 FYEKMQ (reference sequence). CDR3 loop: CASSSRTGASTDTQYF. CDR3 in DNA: TGTGCCAGCAGCTCCCGGACAGGGGCGAGCACAGATACGCAGTATTTT.

This clone has only a few counts. At one end, the junction sequence differs from germline, possibly due to a read error. The chain carries TRBV7-9 and TRBJ2-3, with 11 bases identical to TRBD2. In germline, CDR1 is SEHNR, CDR2 FQNEAQ (reference sequence). The CDR3 is made up of 17 amino acids. The CDR3 DNA reads TGTTCCAGCAGCACTCGACCTCTAGCGGGAGGTTCAGATACGCAGTATTTT. Translated: CSSSTRPLAGGSDTQYF.

Details on this clone: Within the sample, other DNA sequences also encode this same CDR3. The V gene is TRBV2, the J gene TRBJ2-3; D is perhaps TRBD1 (5 bases). There are 15 residues in the CDR3. From germline, CDR1 is SNHLY and CDR2 FYNNEI. The ends were cut back, 3 bases at V and 1 base at J, with 11 bases in the middle. Here the CDR3 DNA reads TGTGCCAGCAGTGAGGGTAGGGGCGGCACAGATACGCAGTATTTT. Amino acids: CASSEGRGGTDTQYF.

This rearrangement joins TRBV30 to TRBJ2-7; D unresolved. The CDR3 sequence is 13 residues long. CDR1 and CDR2 (germline): GTSNPN, SVGIG (reference sequence). V was pared by 1 base and J by 3 bases, with 10 bases between. For the CDR3, the DNA is TGTGCCTGGAGTGCCAGATACAACTACGAGCAGTACTTC. This sequence encodes CAWSARYNYEQYF.

About this clone itself: Sequence at one end of the junction differs from germline and may be a read error. The chain uses TRBV7-9 and TRBJ2-2, with D possibly TRBD2 on 5 matching bases. The CDR3 has 14 amino acids. Looked up from germline, CDR1 is SEHNR and CDR2 is FQNEAQ (reference sequence). The CDR3 protein is CASSLQANTGELLF. The CDR3 DNA is TGTGCCAGCAGCTTACAAGCGAACACCGGGGAGCTGTTGTTT.

The J gene is TRBJ2-6, the V gene TRBV27; no definite D call. Trimming shortened V by 8 bases and J by 6 bases, and 11 bases separated the two germline ends. Germline V gives CDR1 MNHEY, CDR2 SMNVEV (reference sequence). CDR3 length: 13 amino acids. The CDR3 coding sequence is TGTGCCAGCCGCGGCTCCGAGGCCAACGTCCTGACTTTC. Amino acids: CASRGSEANVLTF.

The V and J genes are TRBV29-1 and TRBJ2-5; TRBD1 might be the D (6 bases). The DNA end is more similar to TRBJ2-7, so the J call may be wrong. This CDR3 comprises 11 residues. CDR1 SQVTM and CDR2 ANQGSEA come from the germline V gene. The DNA for the CDR3 is TGCAGCGTCTGGACAGCTTACGAGCAGTACTTC. Its translation: CSVWTAYEQYF.

There are a few counts of this clone. The V and J genes are TRBV5-4 and TRBJ2-5; 12 positions agree with TRBD1. V was pared by 4 bases and J by 4 bases, with 5 bases of the junction left unmatched. This CDR3 contains 15 residues. The germline gives CDR1 SGHNT, CDR2 YYREEE (reference sequence). The CDR3 spells CASSGGTGGGETQYF. The CDR3 DNA reads TGTGCCAGCAGCGGGGGGACAGGGGGCGGAGAGACCCAGTACTTC.

The CDR3 region is CASSKYRREGAEQYF. CDR3 coding DNA: TGTGCCAGCAGCAAATATAGACGGGAGGGGGCCGAGCAGTACTTC. The J gene is TRBJ2-7, the V gene TRBV7-9, with D possibly TRBD2 on 8 matching bases. CDR3 length: 15 amino acids. V was pared by 5 bases and J by 6 bases, with 20 bases between. The V gene's germline CDR1 is SEHNR and CDR2 FQNEAQ (reference sequence).

The chain joins TRBV6-5 to TRBJ1-5; D gene unclear. The CDR3 totals 14 residues. CDR1 and CDR2 from the germline V gene are MNHEY and SVGAGI. V was pared by 2 bases and J by 2 bases, with 7 bases between. CDR3 sequence: CASSYGQGNQPQHF. In DNA, the CDR3 is TGTGCCAGCAGTTACGGGCAGGGCAATCAGCCCCAGCATTTT.

The chain has TRBV6-5 and TRBJ2-3; 13 nucleotides align to TRBD2. The CDR3 is 15 amino acids. Germline values: CDR1 MNHEY, CDR2 SVGAGI. V trimming: 8 bases; J trimming: 1 base; junction bases outside the gene matches: 3. The CDR3 loop is CASRGLAGGTDTQYF. The CDR3 DNA reads TGTGCCAGCCGAGGACTAGCGGGGGGCACAGATACGCAGTATTTT.

The chain recombines TRBV7-9 with TRBJ2-7, with a tentative D call TRBD2 (5 bases). CDR1 is SEHNR, CDR2 FQNEAQ, per germline (reference sequence). This CDR3 has 14 amino acids. The germline V and J ends were trimmed by 1 base and 3 bases, with 10 bases remaining between them. The chain's CDR3 is CASSLVDLRYEQYF. CDR3 sequence (DNA): TGTGCCAGCAGCTTAGTGGACTTACGCTACGAGCAGTACTTC.

The chain employs TRBV7-9 and TRBJ1-4; the D gene is possibly TRBD1 (6 bases). Germline CDR1 and CDR2: SEHNR and FQNEAQ (reference sequence). The CDR3 length is 16 residues. V lost 10 bases, J lost 2 bases, and 20 bases lay in between. CDR3: CATRTGSDTTNEKLFF. The CDR3 nucleotides are TGTGCCACCCGCACAGGGAGCGATACTACTAATGAAAAACTGTTTTTT.

The V and J genes are TRBV5-6 and TRBJ1-1; 10 nucleotides align to TRBD1. CDR3 size: 16 residues. V lost 4 bases to trimming and J lost 10 bases; unmatched junction nucleotides: 16. The germline V gene encodes CDR1 SGHDT and CDR2 YYEEEE. The CDR3 spells CASSPNRDRGPRGAFF. The CDR3, as DNA: TGTGCCAGCAGCCCGAACCGGGACAGGGGCCCAAGGGGAGCTTTCTTT.

The chain recombines TRBV2 with TRBJ2-7, with 7 bases fitting TRBD1. CDR1 is SNHLY, CDR2 FYNNEI, per germline. The CDR3 totals 13 residues. V dropped 4 bases and J dropped 0; count of bases not matched to a gene: 0. The CDR3 DNA reads as TGTGCCAGCAGTGGGGACAGCTCCTACGAGCAGTACTTC. It is translated as CASSGDSSYEQYF.

The chain joins TRBV29-1 to TRBJ2-3; D not certain. The CDR3 covers 10 residues. CDR1 is SQVTM and CDR2 is ANQGSEA in the germline V gene. V lost 7 bases and J lost 6, with 8 bases in between. CDR3 sequence reads: CSAKWDTQYF. CDR3 DNA: TGCAGCGCTAAGTGGGATACGCAGTATTTT.

The V call is TRBV10-3, the J call TRBJ2-7; D unclear. Germline V CDR1 and CDR2: ENHRY, SYGVKD. The CDR3 loop spans 13 amino acids. The ends were cut back, 4 bases at V and 3 bases at J, with 10 bases in the middle. The DNA of the CDR3 is TGTGCCATCAGTGTAGGAGCAGACTACGAGCAGTACTTC. It yields the protein CAISVGADYEQYF.

The V gene is TRBV5-1, the J gene TRBJ1-4; 10 bases match TRBD1. CDR1 and CDR2 from the germline V gene are SGHRS and YFSETQ. V gave up 4 bases and J gave up 8 bases; unmatched junction bases: 5. This CDR3 is built from 14 residues. CDR3 in DNA: TGCGCCAGCAGCATAGGGACAGGGGACGAAAAACTGTTTTTT. Encoded protein: CASSIGTGDEKLFF.

The CDR3 DNA follows: TGTGCCAGCAGCCCGCCCGGGACAGGGGGAGAGACCCAGTACTTC. Its protein product is CASSPPGTGGETQYF. J is TRBJ2-5 and V is TRBV11-3, with TRBD1 identical over 11 bases. Germline V lookup: CDR1 SGHNT, CDR2 YENEEA. V lost 5 bases to trimming and J lost 4 bases; unmatched junction nucleotides: 6. The CDR3 consists of 15 residues.

The chain carries TRBV28 and TRBJ1-3, with D possibly matching TRBD1 (5 bases). Trimming removed 5 bases at V and 7 bases at J, with 18 bases between. Germline CDR1 reads MDHEN; CDR2 reads SYDVKM. The CDR3 runs 15 residues. CDR3 DNA: TGTGCCAGCAGTCCCGGTGGGGCAGGGATGAACACCATATATTTT. Its translation: CASSPGGAGMNTIYF. Combining the CDR3 with reference TRBV28 and TRBJ1-3 gives the whole variable domain DVKVTQSSRYLVKRTGEKVFLECVQDMDHENMFWYRQDPGLGLRLIYFSYDVKMKEKGDIPEGYSVSREKKERFSLILESASTNQTSMYLCASSPGGAGMNTIYFGEGSWLTVV.

V usage is TRBV5-1 and J usage is TRBJ1-1; D not resolved. This CDR3 spans 13 amino acids. Between the trimmed V and J ends, which lost 1 base and 5 bases, there was a span of 9 bases. Germline CDR1 and CDR2: SGHRS and YFSETQ. As DNA, the CDR3 is TGCGCCAGCAGCTTGATCTCCGCGACTGAAGCTTTCTTT. Its protein product is CASSLISATEAFF.

A word on this clone: This specimen includes other DNA sequences encoding the same CDR3. The rearrangement uses TRBV5-6 and TRBJ2-5; possibly TRBD1 for D (6 bases). V dropped 4 bases and J dropped 2 bases, with 9 bases sitting between them. The CDR3 contains 13 residues. Germline V gives CDR1 SGHDT, CDR2 YYEEEE. CDR3 protein: CASSGGGQETQYF. The CDR3 nucleotides read TGTGCCAGCAGCGGGGGCGGGCAAGAGACCCAGTACTTC.

This clone appeared a few times. The chain employs TRBV7-9 and TRBJ1-3; D ambiguous. Trimming removed 5 bases from V and 8 bases from J, with 7 bases in between. This CDR3 is built from 11 residues. Germline values: CDR1 SEHNR, CDR2 FQNEAQ (reference sequence). The CDR3 coding sequence is TGTGCCAGCAGCCTCGGGGACACCATATATTTT. This translates into CASSLGDTIYF.

The count of this clone is one. V usage is TRBV5-1 and J usage is TRBJ2-1, with 11 positions matching TRBD2. V was pared by 3 bases and J by 0 bases, with 26 bases of the junction left unmatched. The V gene's germline CDR1 is SGHRS and CDR2 YFSETQ. The CDR3 has 24 amino acids. The CDR3 nucleotides are TGCGCCAGCAGCTGGGCGGGGGGGACAGGACCAACCGGGACTAGCGGAAACTCCTACAATGAGCAGTTCTTC. Its protein product is CASSWAGGTGPTGTSGNSYNEQFF.

The chain joins TRBV5-1 to TRBJ2-3; TRBD2 might be the D (5 bases). CDR1 is SGHRS and CDR2 is YFSETQ in the germline V gene. There are 15 residues in the CDR3. The germline V and J ends were trimmed by 0 bases and 1 base, with 9 bases remaining between them. The CDR3 region has the DNA TGCGCCAGCAGCTTGGGGGGAGTTGGCACAGATACGCAGTATTTT. Its translation is CASSLGGVGTDTQYF.

This chain links TRBV9 with TRBJ2-7, with D possibly being TRBD2 (6 bases). Trimming shortened V by 2 bases and J by 6 bases, and 15 bases separated the two germline ends. Germline V gene data show CDR1 as SGDLS and CDR2 as YYNGEE. The CDR3 length is 14 residues. The CDR3 here is CASSVGVSGPEQYF. The CDR3 DNA sequence: TGTGCCAGCAGCGTGGGAGTTAGCGGACCCGAGCAGTACTTC. The full variable domain, in which reference TRBV9 and TRBJ2-7 provide the parts outside the CDR3, is DSGVTQTPKHLITATGQRVTLRCSPRSGDLSVYWYQQSLDQGLQFLIQYYNGEERAKGNILERFSAQQFPDLHSELNLSSLELGDSALYFCASSVGVSGPEQYFGPGTRLTVT.

Comments on this clone: Mismatch with germline at one junction end may stem from a read error. V is TRBV7-7 and J is TRBJ2-5; D gene unclear. The J call may be faulty, since TRBJ2-7 better matches the DNA end. Germline loops: CDR1 SSHAT, CDR2 FNYEAQ (reference sequence). The CDR3 is 10 residues long. CDR3 sequence: CASSWYEQYF. In DNA, the CDR3 is TGTGCTAGCAGCTGGTACGAGCAGTACTTC.